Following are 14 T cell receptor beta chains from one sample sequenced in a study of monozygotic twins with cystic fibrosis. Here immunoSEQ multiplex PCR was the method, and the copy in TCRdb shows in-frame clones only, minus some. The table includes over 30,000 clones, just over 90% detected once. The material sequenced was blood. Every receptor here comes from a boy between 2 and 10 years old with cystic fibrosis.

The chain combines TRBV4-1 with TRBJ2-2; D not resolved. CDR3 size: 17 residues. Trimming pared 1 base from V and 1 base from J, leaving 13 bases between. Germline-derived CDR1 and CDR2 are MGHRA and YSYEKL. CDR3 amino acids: CASSQGLPDGNTGELFF. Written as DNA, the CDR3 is TGCGCCAGCAGCCAAGGGCTTCCCGACGGGAACACCGGGGAGCTGTTTTTT.

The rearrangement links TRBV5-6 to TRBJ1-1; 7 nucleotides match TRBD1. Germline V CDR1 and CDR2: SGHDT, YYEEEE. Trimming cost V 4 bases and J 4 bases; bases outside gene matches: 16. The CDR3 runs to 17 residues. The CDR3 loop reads CASSLVRDSRRSTEAFF. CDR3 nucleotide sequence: TGTGCCAGCAGCCTCGTCCGGGACAGCCGACGGAGCACTGAAGCTTTCTTT.

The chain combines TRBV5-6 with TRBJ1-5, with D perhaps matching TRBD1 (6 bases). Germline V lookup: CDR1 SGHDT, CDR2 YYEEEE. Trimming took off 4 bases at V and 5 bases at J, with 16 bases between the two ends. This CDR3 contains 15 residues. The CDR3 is CASSRFNRVDQPQHF. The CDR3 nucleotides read TGTGCCAGCAGCCGTTTCAACAGGGTTGATCAGCCCCAGCATTTT.

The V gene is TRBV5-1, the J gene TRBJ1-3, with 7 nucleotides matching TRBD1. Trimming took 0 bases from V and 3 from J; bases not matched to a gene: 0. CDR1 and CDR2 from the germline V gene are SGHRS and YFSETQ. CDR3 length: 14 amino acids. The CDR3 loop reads CASSLGTGGNTIYF. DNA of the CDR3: TGCGCCAGCAGCTTGGGGACAGGTGGAAACACCATATATTTT.

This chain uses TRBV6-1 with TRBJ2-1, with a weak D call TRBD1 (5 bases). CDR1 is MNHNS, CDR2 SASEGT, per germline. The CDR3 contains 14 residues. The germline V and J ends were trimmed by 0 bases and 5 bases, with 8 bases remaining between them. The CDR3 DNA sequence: TGTGCCAGCAGTGAAGCGGGGCAGGACAATGAGCAGTTCTTC. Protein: CASSEAGQDNEQFF.

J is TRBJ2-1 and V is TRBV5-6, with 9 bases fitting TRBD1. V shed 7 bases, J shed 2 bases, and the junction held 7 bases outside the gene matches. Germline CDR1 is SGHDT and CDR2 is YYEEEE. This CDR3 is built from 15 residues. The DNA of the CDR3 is TGTGCCAGCGTGGATTGGACAGGGGCCTACAATGAGCAGTTCTTC. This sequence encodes CASVDWTGAYNEQFF.

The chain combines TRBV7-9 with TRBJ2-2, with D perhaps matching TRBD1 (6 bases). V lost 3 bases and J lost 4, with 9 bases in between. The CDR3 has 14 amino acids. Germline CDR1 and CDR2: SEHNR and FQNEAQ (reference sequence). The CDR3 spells CASSFDRPTGELFF. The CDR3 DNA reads TGTGCCAGCAGCTTTGACAGGCCCACCGGGGAGCTGTTTTTT.

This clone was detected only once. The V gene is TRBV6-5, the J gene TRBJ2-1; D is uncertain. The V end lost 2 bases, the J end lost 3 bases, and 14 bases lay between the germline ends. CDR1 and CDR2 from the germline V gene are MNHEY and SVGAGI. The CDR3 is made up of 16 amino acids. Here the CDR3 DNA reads TGTGCCAGCAGTTACGAGACGGCGTTCGGCTACAATGAGCAGTTCTTC. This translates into CASSYETAFGYNEQFF.

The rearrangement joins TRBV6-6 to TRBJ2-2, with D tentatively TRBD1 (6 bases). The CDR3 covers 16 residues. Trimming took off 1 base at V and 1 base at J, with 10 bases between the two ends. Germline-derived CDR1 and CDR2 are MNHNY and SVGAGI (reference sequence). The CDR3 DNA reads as TGTGCCAGCAGTTACTTGGGGGCGCTGAACACCGGGGAGCTGTTTTTT. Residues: CASSYLGALNTGELFF.

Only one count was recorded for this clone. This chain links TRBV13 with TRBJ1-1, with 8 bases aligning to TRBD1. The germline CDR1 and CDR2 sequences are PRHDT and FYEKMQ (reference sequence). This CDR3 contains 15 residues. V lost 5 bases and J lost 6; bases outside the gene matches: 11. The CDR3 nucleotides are TGTGCCAGCAGCCATGGACAGGGTTTATTCGCTGAAGCTTTCTTT. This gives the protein CASSHGQGLFAEAFF.

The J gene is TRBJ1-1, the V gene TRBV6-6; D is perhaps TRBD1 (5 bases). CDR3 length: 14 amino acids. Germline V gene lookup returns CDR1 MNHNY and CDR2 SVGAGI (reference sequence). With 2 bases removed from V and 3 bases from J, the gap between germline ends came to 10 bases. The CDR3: CASSYGVGDTEAFF. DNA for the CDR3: TGTGCCAGCAGTTACGGGGTAGGGGACACTGAAGCTTTCTTT.

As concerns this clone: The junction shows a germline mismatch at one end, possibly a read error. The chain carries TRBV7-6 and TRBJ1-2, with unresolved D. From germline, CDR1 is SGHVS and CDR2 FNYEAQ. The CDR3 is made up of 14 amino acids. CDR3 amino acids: CASTLDPGRYGYTF. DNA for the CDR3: TGTGCCAGCACCTTAGACCCCGGGAGATATGGCTACACCTTC.

CDR3 nucleotides: TGTGCCAGCAGTTACTTTGGCAGGGGAGAGACCCAGTACTTC. Protein: CASSYFGRGETQYF. The genes are TRBV6-5 and TRBJ2-5; weak D call: TRBD1 (6 bases). Trimming pared 1 base from V and 4 bases from J, leaving 10 bases between. The germline V gene has CDR1 MNHEY and CDR2 SVGAGI. The CDR3 extends over 14 amino acids.

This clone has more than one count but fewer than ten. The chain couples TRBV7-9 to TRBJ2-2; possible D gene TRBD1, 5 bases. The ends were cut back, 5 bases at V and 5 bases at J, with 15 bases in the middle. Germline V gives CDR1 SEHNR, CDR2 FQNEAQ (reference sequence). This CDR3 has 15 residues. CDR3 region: CASSTTPGMTGELFF. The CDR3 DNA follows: TGTGCCAGCAGCACTACCCCAGGGATGACCGGGGAGCTGTTTTTT.